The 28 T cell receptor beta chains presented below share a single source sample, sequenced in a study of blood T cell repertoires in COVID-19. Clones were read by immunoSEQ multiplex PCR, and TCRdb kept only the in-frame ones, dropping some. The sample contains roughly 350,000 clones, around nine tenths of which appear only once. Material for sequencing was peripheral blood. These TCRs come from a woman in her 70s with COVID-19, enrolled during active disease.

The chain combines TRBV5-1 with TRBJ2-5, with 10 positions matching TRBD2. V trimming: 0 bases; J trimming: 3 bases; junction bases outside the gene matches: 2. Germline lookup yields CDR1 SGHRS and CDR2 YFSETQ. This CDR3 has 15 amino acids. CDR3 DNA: TGCGCCAGCAGCTTGGGTAGCGGGAGGAAAGAGACCCAGTACTTC. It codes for CASSLGSGRKETQYF.

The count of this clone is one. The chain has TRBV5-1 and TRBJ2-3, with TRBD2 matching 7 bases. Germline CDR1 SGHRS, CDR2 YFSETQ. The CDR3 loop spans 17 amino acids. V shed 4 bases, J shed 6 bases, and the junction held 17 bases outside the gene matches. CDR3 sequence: CASSPPLAGDSSDTQYF. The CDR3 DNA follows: TGCGCCAGCAGCCCACCCCTTGCGGGGGATTCGTCTGATACGCAGTATTTT.

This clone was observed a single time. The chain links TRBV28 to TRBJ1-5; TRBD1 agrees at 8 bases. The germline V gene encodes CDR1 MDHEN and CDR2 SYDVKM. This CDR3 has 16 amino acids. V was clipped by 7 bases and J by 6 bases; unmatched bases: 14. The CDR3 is CASITPQGAIGQPQHF. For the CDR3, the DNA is TGTGCCAGCATCACACCTCAGGGGGCAATTGGTCAGCCCCAGCATTTT.

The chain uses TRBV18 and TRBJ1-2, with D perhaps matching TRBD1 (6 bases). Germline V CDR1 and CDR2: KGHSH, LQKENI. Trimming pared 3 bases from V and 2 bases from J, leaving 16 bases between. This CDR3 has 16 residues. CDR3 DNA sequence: TGTGCCAGCTCACCCGTAGGACAGCGACCGAACTATGGCTACACCTTC. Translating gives CASSPVGQRPNYGYTF.

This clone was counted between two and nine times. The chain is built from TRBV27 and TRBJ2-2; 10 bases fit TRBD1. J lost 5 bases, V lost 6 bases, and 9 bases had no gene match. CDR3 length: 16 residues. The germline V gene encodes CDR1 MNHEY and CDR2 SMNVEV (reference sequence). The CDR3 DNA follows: TGTGCCAGCAGCTATGCCCCGGACAGGGGGACCGGGGAGCTGTTTTTT. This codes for CASSYAPDRGTGELFF.

The CDR3: CASSTSGGDFGGTEAFF. CDR3 sequence (DNA): TGTGCCAGCTCAACATCAGGGGGCGATTTCGGGGGCACTGAAGCTTTCTTT. The chain joins TRBV18 to TRBJ1-1; 8 bases match TRBD1. The CDR3 has 17 amino acids. Germline V CDR1 and CDR2: KGHSH, LQKENI. V lost 5 bases to trimming and J lost 4 bases; unmatched junction nucleotides: 15.

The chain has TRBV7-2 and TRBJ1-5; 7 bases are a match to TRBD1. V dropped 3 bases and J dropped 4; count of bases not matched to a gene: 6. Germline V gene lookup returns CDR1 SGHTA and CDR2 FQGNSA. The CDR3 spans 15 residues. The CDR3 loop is CASSFEGGGNQPQHF. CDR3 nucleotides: TGTGCCAGCAGCTTTGAAGGGGGCGGGAATCAGCCCCAGCATTTT. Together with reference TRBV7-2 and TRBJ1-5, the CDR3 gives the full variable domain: GAGVSQSPSNKVTEKGKDVELRCDPISGHTALYWYRQSLGQGLEFLIYFQGNSAPDKSGLPSDRFSAERTGGSVSTLTIQRTQQEDSAVYLCASSFEGGGNQPQHFGDGTRLSIL.

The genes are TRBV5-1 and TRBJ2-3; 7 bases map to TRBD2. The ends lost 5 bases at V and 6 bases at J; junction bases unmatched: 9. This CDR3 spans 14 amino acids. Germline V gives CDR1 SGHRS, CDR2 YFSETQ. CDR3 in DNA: TGCGCCAGCAGTTACGGACTAGGATCGGATACGCAGTATTTT. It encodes CASSYGLGSDTQYF.

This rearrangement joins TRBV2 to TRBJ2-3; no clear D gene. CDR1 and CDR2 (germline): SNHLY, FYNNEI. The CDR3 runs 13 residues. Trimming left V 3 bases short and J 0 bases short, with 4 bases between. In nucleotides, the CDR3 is TGTGCCAGCAGTGACAGAAGCACAGATACGCAGTATTTT. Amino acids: CASSDRSTDTQYF.

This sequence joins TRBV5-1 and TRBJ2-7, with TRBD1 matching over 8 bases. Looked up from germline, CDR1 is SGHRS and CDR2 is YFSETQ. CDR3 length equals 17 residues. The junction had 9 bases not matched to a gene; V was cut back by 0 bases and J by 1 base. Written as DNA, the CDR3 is TGCGCCAGCAGCTTGGCCAGCGGACAGGGTGGTTCCTACGAGCAGTACTTC. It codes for CASSLASGQGGSYEQYF.

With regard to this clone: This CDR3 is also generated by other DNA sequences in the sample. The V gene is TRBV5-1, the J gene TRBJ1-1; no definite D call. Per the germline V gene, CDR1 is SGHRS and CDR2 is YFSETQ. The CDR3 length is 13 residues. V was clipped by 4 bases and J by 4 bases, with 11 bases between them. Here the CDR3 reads CASSPRAGTEAFF. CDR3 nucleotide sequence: TGCGCCAGCAGCCCCCGGGCGGGCACTGAAGCTTTCTTT. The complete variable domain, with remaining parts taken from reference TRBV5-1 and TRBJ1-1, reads KAGVTQTPRYLIKTRGQQVTLSCSPISGHRSVSWYQQTPGQGLQFLFEYFSETQRNKGNFPGRFSGRQFSNSRSEMNVSTLELGDSALYLCASSPRAGTEAFFGQGTRLTVV.

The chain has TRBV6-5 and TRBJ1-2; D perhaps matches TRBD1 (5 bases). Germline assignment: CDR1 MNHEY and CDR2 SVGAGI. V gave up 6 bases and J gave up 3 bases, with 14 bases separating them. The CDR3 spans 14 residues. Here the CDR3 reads CASRAAGGYYGYTF. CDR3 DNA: TGTGCCAGCAGGGCCGCCGGGGGTTACTATGGCTACACCTTC.

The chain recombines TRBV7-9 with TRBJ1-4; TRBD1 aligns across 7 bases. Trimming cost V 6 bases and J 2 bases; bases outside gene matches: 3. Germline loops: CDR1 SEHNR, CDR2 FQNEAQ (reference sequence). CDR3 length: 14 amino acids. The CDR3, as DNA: TGTGCCAGCAGACTACAGGGGACTAATGAAAAACTGTTTTTT. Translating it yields CASRLQGTNEKLFF.

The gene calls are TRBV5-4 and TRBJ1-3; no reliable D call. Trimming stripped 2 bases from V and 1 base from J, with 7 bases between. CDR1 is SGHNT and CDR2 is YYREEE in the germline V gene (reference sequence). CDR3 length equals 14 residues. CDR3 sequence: CASSFETSGNTIYF. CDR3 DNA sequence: TGTGCCAGCAGCTTTGAGACTTCTGGAAACACCATATATTTT.

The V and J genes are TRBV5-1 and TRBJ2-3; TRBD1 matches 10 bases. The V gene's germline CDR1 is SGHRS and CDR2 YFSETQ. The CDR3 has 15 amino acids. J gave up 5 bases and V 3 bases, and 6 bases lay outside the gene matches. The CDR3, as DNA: TGCGCCAGCAGCTACTGGGACAGGGGCGGAGATACGCAGTATTTT. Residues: CASSYWDRGGDTQYF.

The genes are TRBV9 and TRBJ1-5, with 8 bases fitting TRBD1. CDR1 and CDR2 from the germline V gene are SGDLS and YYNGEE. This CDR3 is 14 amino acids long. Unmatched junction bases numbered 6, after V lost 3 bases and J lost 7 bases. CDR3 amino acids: CASSAQQGGQPQHF. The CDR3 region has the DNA TGTGCCAGCAGCGCTCAACAGGGGGGCCAGCCCCAGCATTTT.

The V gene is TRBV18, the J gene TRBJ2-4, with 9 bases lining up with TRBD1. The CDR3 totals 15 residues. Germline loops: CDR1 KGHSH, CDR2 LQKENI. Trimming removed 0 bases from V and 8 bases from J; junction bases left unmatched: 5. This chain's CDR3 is CASSPPGTGWYIQYF. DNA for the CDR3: TGTGCCAGCTCACCACCGGGGACAGGGTGGTACATTCAGTACTTC. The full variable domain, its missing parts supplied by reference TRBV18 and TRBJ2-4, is NAGVMQNPRHLVRRRGQEARLRCSPMKGHSHVYWYRQLPEEGLKFMVYLQKENIIDESGMPKERFSAEFPKEGPSILRIQQVVRGDSAAYFCASSPPGTGWYIQYFGAGTRLSVL.

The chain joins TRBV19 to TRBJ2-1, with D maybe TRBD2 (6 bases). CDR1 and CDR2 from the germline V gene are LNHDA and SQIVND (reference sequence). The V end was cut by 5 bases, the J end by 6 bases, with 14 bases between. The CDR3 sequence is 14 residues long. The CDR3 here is CASSPGTGLNEQFF. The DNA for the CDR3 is TGTGCCAGTAGTCCCGGGACTGGCCTCAATGAGCAGTTCTTC.

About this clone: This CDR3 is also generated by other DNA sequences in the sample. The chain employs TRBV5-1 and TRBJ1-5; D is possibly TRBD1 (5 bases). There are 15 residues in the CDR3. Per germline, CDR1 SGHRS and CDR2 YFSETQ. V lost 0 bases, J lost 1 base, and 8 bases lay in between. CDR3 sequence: CASSLEGVSNQPQHF. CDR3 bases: TGCGCCAGCAGCTTGGAAGGGGTGAGCAATCAGCCCCAGCATTTT. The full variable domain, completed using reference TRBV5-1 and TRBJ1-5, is KAGVTQTPRYLIKTRGQQVTLSCSPISGHRSVSWYQQTPGQGLQFLFEYFSETQRNKGNFPGRFSGRQFSNSRSEMNVSTLELGDSALYLCASSLEGVSNQPQHFGDGTRLSIL.

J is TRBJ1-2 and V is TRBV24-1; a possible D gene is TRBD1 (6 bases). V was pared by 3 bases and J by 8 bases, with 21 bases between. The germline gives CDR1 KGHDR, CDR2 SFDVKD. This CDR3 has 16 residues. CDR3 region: CATSDPEGGAHEGYTF. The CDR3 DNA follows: TGTGCCACCAGTGATCCGGAGGGGGGGGCTCATGAAGGCTACACCTTC.

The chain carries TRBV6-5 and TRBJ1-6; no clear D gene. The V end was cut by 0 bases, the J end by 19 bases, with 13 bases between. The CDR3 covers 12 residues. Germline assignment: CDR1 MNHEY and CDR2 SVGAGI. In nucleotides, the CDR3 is TGTGCCAGCAGTTACTCTGGGCAGGCTGTACACTTT. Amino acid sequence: CASSYSGQAVHF.

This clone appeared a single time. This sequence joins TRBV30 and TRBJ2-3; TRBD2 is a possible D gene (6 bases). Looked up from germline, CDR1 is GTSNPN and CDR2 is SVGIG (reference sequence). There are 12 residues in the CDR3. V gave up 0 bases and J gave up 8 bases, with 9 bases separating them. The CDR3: CAWSVHGGTQYF. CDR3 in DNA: TGTGCCTGGAGTGTACACGGGGGTACGCAGTATTTT. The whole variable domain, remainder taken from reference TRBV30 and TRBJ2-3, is SQTIHQWPATLVQPVGSPLSLECTVEGTSNPNLYWYRQAAGRGLQLLFYSVGIGQISSEVPQNLSASRPQDRQFILSSKKLLLSDSGFYLCAWSVHGGTQYFGPGTRLTVL.

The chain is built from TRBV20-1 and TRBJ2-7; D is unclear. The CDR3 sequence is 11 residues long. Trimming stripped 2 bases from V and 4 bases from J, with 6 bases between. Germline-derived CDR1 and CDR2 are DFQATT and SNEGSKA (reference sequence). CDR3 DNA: TGCAGTGCTAGACAGGTTTACGAGCAGTACTTC. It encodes CSARQVYEQYF.

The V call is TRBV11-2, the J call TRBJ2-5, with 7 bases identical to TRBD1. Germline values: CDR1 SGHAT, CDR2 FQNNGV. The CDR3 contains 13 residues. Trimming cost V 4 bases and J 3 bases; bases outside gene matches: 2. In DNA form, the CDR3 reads TGTGCCAGCAGCTGGGGGACAGAAGAGACCCAGTACTTC. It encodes CASSWGTEETQYF.

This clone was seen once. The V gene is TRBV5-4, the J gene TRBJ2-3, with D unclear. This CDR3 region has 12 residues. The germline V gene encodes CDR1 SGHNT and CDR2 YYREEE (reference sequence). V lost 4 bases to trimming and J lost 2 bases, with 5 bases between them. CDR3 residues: CASSRATDTQYF. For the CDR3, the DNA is TGTGCCAGCAGCCGAGCCACAGATACGCAGTATTTT.

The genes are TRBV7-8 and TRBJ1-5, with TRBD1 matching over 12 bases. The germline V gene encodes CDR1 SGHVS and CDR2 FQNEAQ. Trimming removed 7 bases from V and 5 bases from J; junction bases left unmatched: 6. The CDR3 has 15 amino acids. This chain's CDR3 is CASTSGTGGDQPQHF. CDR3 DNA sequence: TGTGCCAGCACCTCCGGGACAGGGGGCGATCAGCCCCAGCATTTT.

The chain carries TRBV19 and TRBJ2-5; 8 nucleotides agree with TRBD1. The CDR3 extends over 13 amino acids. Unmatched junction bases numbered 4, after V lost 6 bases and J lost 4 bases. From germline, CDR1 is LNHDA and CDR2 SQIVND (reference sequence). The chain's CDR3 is CASRKQGVETQYF. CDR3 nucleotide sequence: TGTGCCAGTAGGAAACAGGGGGTAGAGACCCAGTACTTC.

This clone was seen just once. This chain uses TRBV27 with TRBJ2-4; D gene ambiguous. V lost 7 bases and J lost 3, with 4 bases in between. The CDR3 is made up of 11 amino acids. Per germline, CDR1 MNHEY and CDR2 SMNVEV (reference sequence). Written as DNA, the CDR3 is TGTGCCAGCACCAACAAAAACATTCAGTACTTC. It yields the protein CASTNKNIQYF.